This TCR beta chain was identified in a study of blood T cell repertoires in COVID-19. Study-wide context: Researchers got acute and convalescent COVID-19 samples from the United States, Italy and Spain.

In the original analysis: Reference gene primer amplification gave estimated nucleated cell counts. Using immunoSEQ multiplex PCR, the repertoire was profiled, and TCRdb retains in-frame clones only, with some absent. V and J calls and clone size are those listed in that table; D and trimming were worked out from the DNA. The profile shows about 250,000 clones, about three quarters of them singletons. Of note for this clone: Distinct nucleotide sequences in the sample also encode this CDR3.

The clonotype originates from a woman of 80 years or more with acute or convalescent COVID-19. The sample comprised peripheral blood.

CDR3 amino acids: CASSRQTNTEAFF. CDR3 in DNA: TGTGCCAGTTCGCGACAGACCAACACTGAAGCTTTCTTT. The chain recombines TRBV19 with TRBJ1-1, with D possibly being TRBD1 (5 bases). The V and J ends lost 8 bases and 2 bases respectively, with 12 bases between them. The germline gives CDR1 LNHDA, CDR2 SQIVND (reference sequence). The length of the CDR3 is 13 residues.